The rows below give T cell receptor beta chains drawn from one sample of a study of spatial heterogeneity in lung cancer. TCRdb called the 5' RACE reads again in MiXCR, with one record for every CDR3 protein. The sample includes 5,000 to 6,000 distinct CDR3 sequences, less than 20% seen only once; the top ten take approximately 11%. The sample here was lung tumor tissue, taken at surgery. These receptors all come from a male donor with early-stage non-small cell lung cancer. The CDR3 runs from the conserved cysteine through the conserved F or W. Each record gives: CDR3 length, clone size, D gene, V gene, J gene, CDR3 protein, CDR3 DNA. The D gene is left open where the match is weak. Only some rows state a clone size, as once, few, many or a class for expanded clones.

len: 15
abundance: NA
d_gene: TRBD1
v_gene: TRBV20-1
j_gene: TRBJ2-5
CDR3aa: CSAINPGQGKETQYF
CDR3nt: TGCAGTGCTATAAACCCCGGACAGGGGAAAGAGACCCAGTACTTC

len: 11
abundance: many
d_gene: NA
v_gene: TRBV30
j_gene: TRBJ1-2
CDR3aa: CAWSVSPGYTF
CDR3nt: TGTGCCTGGAGTGTATCTCCTGGCTACACCTTC

len: 13
abundance: medium-sized
d_gene: TRBD2
v_gene: TRBV20-1
j_gene: TRBJ2-4
CDR3aa: CSADREGNNIQYF
CDR3nt: TGCAGTGCCGACCGGGAGGGTAACAACATTCAGTACTTC

len: 18
abundance: medium-sized
d_gene: NA
v_gene: TRBV5-1
j_gene: TRBJ1-5
CDR3aa: CASSPRPTDPYSNQPQHF
CDR3nt: TGCGCCAGCAGCCCACGACCAACAGACCCTTATAGCAATCAGCCCCAGCATTTT

len: 15
abundance: many
d_gene: NA
v_gene: TRBV6-2/TRBV6-3
j_gene: TRBJ2-6
CDR3aa: CASSPGVAGANVLTF
CDR3nt: TGTGCCAGCAGCCCAGGGGTCGCTGGGGCCAACGTCCTGACTTTC

len: 15
abundance: medium-sized
d_gene: NA
v_gene: TRBV5-6
j_gene: TRBJ2-3
CDR3aa: CASTMAGSGTDTQYF
CDR3nt: TGTGCCAGCACCATGGCAGGATCGGGCACAGATACGCAGTATTTT

len: 13
abundance: many
d_gene: NA
v_gene: TRBV20-1
j_gene: TRBJ2-6
CDR3aa: CSARQGGANVLTF
CDR3nt: TGCAGTGCTAGACAGGGTGGGGCCAACGTCCTGACTTTC

len: 15
abundance: few
d_gene: NA
v_gene: TRBV24-1
j_gene: TRBJ2-5
CDR3aa: CATSDADGTGETQYF
CDR3nt: TGTGCCACCAGTGATGCTGACGGTACGGGAGAGACCCAGTACTTC

len: 14
abundance: hyperexpanded
d_gene: NA
v_gene: TRBV28
j_gene: TRBJ2-7
CDR3aa: CASSPLGWPYEQYF
CDR3nt: TGTGCCAGCAGTCCCTTGGGGTGGCCCTACGAGCAGTACTTC

len: 15
abundance: medium-sized
d_gene: TRBD2
v_gene: TRBV11-2
j_gene: TRBJ2-5
CDR3aa: CASSFDSGSRETQYF
CDR3nt: TGTGCCAGCAGCTTTGATAGCGGGAGCCGAGAGACCCAGTACTTC

len: 15
abundance: medium-sized
d_gene: TRBD2
v_gene: TRBV7-3
j_gene: TRBJ2-3
CDR3aa: CASSTGTSGTDTQYF
CDR3nt: TGTGCCAGCAGTACCGGGACTAGCGGCACAGATACGCAGTATTTT

len: 14
abundance: NA
d_gene: NA
v_gene: TRBV7-2
j_gene: TRBJ1-2
CDR3aa: CASSLSPRGDGYTF
CDR3nt: TGTGCCAGCAGCTTATCCCCCCGGGGAGATGGCTACACCTTC

len: 15
abundance: once
d_gene: TRBD1
v_gene: TRBV2
j_gene: TRBJ1-5
CDR3aa: CASALMPGGVQPQHF
CDR3nt: TGTGCCAGCGCGCTGATGCCAGGGGGGGTACAGCCCCAGCATTTT

len: 16
abundance: many
d_gene: NA
v_gene: TRBV20-1
j_gene: TRBJ2-3
CDR3aa: CSARVGASWGTDTQYF
CDR3nt: TGCAGTGCTAGAGTCGGGGCCAGTTGGGGCACAGATACGCAGTATTTT

len: 16
abundance: medium-sized
d_gene: TRBD1
v_gene: TRBV5-6
j_gene: TRBJ1-4
CDR3aa: CASSPGQAGYNEKLFF
CDR3nt: TGTGCCAGCAGTCCCGGACAGGCGGGTTATAATGAAAAACTGTTTTTT

len: 15
abundance: NA
d_gene: NA
v_gene: TRBV25-1
j_gene: TRBJ1-2
CDR3aa: CASSVGPGSNYGYTF
CDR3nt: TGTGCCAGCAGTGTTGGGCCCGGGTCTAACTATGGCTACACCTTC

len: 15
abundance: medium-sized
d_gene: NA
v_gene: TRBV4-3
j_gene: TRBJ1-1
CDR3aa: CASSQTSRGAAEAFF
CDR3nt: TGCGCCAGCAGCCAAACGTCGAGGGGGGCGGCTGAAGCTTTCTTT

len: 13
abundance: medium-sized
d_gene: NA
v_gene: TRBV5-1
j_gene: TRBJ2-5
CDR3aa: CASSLWDQETQYF
CDR3nt: TGCGCCAGCAGCTTGTGGGACCAAGAGACCCAGTACTTC

len: 14
abundance: NA
d_gene: TRBD1
v_gene: TRBV28
j_gene: TRBJ2-7
CDR3aa: CASSWTGGSYEQYF
CDR3nt: TGTGCCAGCAGTTGGACAGGCGGGTCCTACGAGCAGTACTTC

len: 12
abundance: NA
d_gene: NA
v_gene: TRBV12-3/TRBV12-4
j_gene: TRBJ1-2
CDR3aa: CASSLPSLGYTF
CDR3nt: TGTGCCAGCAGTTTGCCAAGCCTGGGCTACACCTTC

len: 16
abundance: medium-sized
d_gene: NA
v_gene: TRBV27
j_gene: TRBJ1-6
CDR3aa: CASISLGTSGNSPLHF
CDR3nt: TGTGCCAGCATTTCGCTGGGGACATCGGGAAATTCACCCCTCCACTTT

len: 13
abundance: few
d_gene: NA
v_gene: TRBV20-1
j_gene: TRBJ1-5
CDR3aa: CSADHGGNQPQHF
CDR3nt: TGCAGTGCCGATCACGGAGGCAATCAGCCCCAGCATTTT

len: 15
abundance: few
d_gene: NA
v_gene: TRBV9
j_gene: TRBJ2-3
CDR3aa: CASSVSSTSTDTQYF
CDR3nt: TGTGCCAGCAGCGTTTCTAGCACAAGCACAGATACGCAGTATTTT